This record concerns one TCR beta chain sequence. Per the original data handling: From reference gene primer amplification, estimates of nucleated cell counts were derived. The repertoire was sequenced with immunoSEQ multiplex PCR; TCRdb's copy has only in-frame clones and lacks some. V, J and clone size reflect that table, while D and trimming were determined from the DNA. The repertoire includes roughly 140,000 clones, about 86% of them detected once, and around 3.5% sits in the top ten. The CDR3 consists of 17 residues. V was shortened by 0 bases and J by 4 bases, with 17 bases between the two germline ends. CDR1 and CDR2 (germline): SGDLS, YYNGEE. This entry belongs to a study of blood T cell repertoires in COVID-19. At the level of the study: Spain, Italy and the United States supplied samples that represented acute and convalescent COVID-19. The analysed material was cDNA or gDNA that came from T cells, B-cell-depleted T cells, or PBMCs.

This receptor was obtained from a man aged 65-85 years with acute or convalescent COVID-19. The sample was peripheral blood. The J gene is TRBJ2-1, the V gene TRBV9, with a tentative D call TRBD2 (6 bases). This CDR3 is CASSVEGRDRVYNEQFF. The CDR3 DNA follows: TGTGCCAGCAGCGTAGAAGGGCGGGATCGGGTATACAATGAGCAGTTCTTC.